Listed here are 31 T cell receptor beta chains from one sample, sequenced in a study of blood T cell repertoires in COVID-19. Some clones are missing from TCRdb's copy, which holds only in-frame ones; the method was immunoSEQ multiplex PCR. Altogether roughly 30,000 clones are present, about 84% being singletons, with the ten largest covering approximately 16%. What was sequenced was peripheral blood. Receptor source: a woman aged 55-70 years with acute or convalescent COVID-19.

J is TRBJ1-2 and V is TRBV19; 11 bases line up with TRBD1. The length of the CDR3 is 14 residues. J was trimmed by 4 bases and V by 6 bases; bases with no gene match: 4. Germline loops: CDR1 LNHDA, CDR2 SQIVND (reference sequence). CDR3 loop: CASRDRGLGYGYTF. The CDR3 bases are TGTGCCAGTAGGGACAGGGGGCTAGGCTATGGCTACACCTTC. Variable domain in full (rest from reference TRBV19 and TRBJ1-2): DGGITQSPKYLFRKEGQNVTLSCEQNLNHDAMYWYRQDPGQGLRLIYYSQIVNDFQKGDIAEGYSVSREKKESFPLTVTSAQKNPTAFYLCASRDRGLGYGYTFGSGTRLTVV.

Here the CDR3 DNA reads TGCGCCAGCAGCTTGGGGACAGGGGTTATGGGAGATACGCAGTATTTT. Its translation is CASSLGTGVMGDTQYF. The V and J genes are TRBV5-1 and TRBJ2-3, with 9 bases lining up with TRBD1. The trim removed 0 bases at V and 5 bases at J, leaving 7 bases unmatched. The V gene's germline CDR1 is SGHRS and CDR2 YFSETQ. The CDR3 spans 16 residues.

V usage is TRBV6-4 and J usage is TRBJ2-1; 8 bases map to TRBD1. Germline CDR1 is MRHNA and CDR2 is SNTAGT. The CDR3 is 15 amino acids. The trim removed 6 bases at V and 7 bases at J, leaving 11 bases unmatched. The CDR3 reads CASRVPGQAENEQFF. Written as DNA, the CDR3 is TGTGCCAGCAGGGTTCCGGGACAGGCCGAGAATGAGCAGTTCTTC.

This sequence joins TRBV7-8 and TRBJ1-5, with 8 bases identical to TRBD1. CDR1 is SGHVS and CDR2 is FQNEAQ in the germline V gene. The CDR3 has 14 residues. After removal of 5 bases from V and 7 bases from J, the junction contained 7 bases not matched to a gene. CDR3 region: CASSIQGAGQPQHF. CDR3 in DNA: TGTGCCAGCAGCATCCAGGGGGCAGGGCAGCCCCAGCATTTT. Supplemented by reference TRBV7-8 and TRBJ1-5, the full variable domain reads GAGVSQSPRYKVAKRGQDVALRCDPISGHVSLFWYQQALGQGPEFLTYFQNEAQLDKSGLPSDRFFAERPEGSVSTLKIQRTQQEDSAVYLCASSIQGAGQPQHFGDGTRLSIL.

V usage is TRBV28 and J usage is TRBJ1-2, with D possibly matching TRBD1 (5 bases). Germline V gene lookup returns CDR1 MDHEN and CDR2 SYDVKM. This CDR3 spans 13 amino acids. V was trimmed by 3 bases and J by 7 bases, leaving 12 bases between them. The CDR3, as DNA: TGTGCCAGCAGTTTGGTAAGGACAAGTGGCTACACCTTC. This sequence encodes CASSLVRTSGYTF.

V is TRBV27 and J is TRBJ1-1; TRBD1 matches 8 bases. Germline values: CDR1 MNHEY, CDR2 SMNVEV (reference sequence). The ends lost 3 bases at V and 0 bases at J; junction bases unmatched: 3. This CDR3 has 15 residues. The CDR3 DNA is TGTGCCAGCAGTTTTACAGGGGGATTGAACACTGAAGCTTTCTTT. Its translation: CASSFTGGLNTEAFF.

The chain uses TRBV2 and TRBJ1-1; D is ambiguous. This CDR3 spans 12 amino acids. CDR1 is SNHLY and CDR2 is FYNNEI in the germline V gene. The V end was cut by 6 bases, the J end by 5 bases, with 10 bases between. The CDR3 DNA reads as TGTGCCAGCAGCGAGCAACGGACTGAAGCTTTCTTT. This encodes CASSEQRTEAFF.

V gene TRBV9 combines with J gene TRBJ1-2; perhaps TRBD1 as D (6 bases). The CDR3 has 12 residues. With 4 bases removed from V and 8 bases from J, the gap between germline ends came to 12 bases. The V gene's germline CDR1 is SGDLS and CDR2 YYNGEE. The CDR3 region is CASSRYRDGYTF. CDR3 sequence (DNA): TGTGCCAGCAGCAGGTACAGGGACGGCTACACCTTC.

V and J are TRBV9 and TRBJ1-2; 9 bases are shared with TRBD1. Trimming cost V 4 bases and J 8 bases; bases outside gene matches: 9. The CDR3 is 14 amino acids. The germline V gene encodes CDR1 SGDLS and CDR2 YYNGEE. CDR3 loop: CASSRGQGEIGYTF. CDR3 nucleotides: TGTGCCAGCAGCAGGGGACAGGGAGAGATAGGCTACACCTTC.

In its sample, this clone was seen many times. The V gene is TRBV7-8, the J gene TRBJ2-1; possible D gene TRBD1, 6 bases. This CDR3 is built from 15 residues. Germline V lookup: CDR1 SGHVS, CDR2 FQNEAQ. The V end lost 3 bases, the J end lost 4 bases, and 13 bases lay between the germline ends. CDR3 amino acids: CASSFWDNLYNEQFF. CDR3 in DNA: TGTGCCAGCAGCTTCTGGGACAATTTATACAATGAGCAGTTCTTC.

This clone was counted once. V is TRBV28 and J is TRBJ1-1; D gene unclear. The germline gives CDR1 MDHEN, CDR2 SYDVKM. The CDR3 loop spans 14 amino acids. V lost 8 bases, J lost 6 bases, and 19 bases lay in between. The chain's CDR3 is CASLNAGRSAEAFF. The DNA for the CDR3 is TGTGCCAGCCTCAATGCGGGGAGATCCGCTGAAGCTTTCTTT.

This clone was observed a single time. This sequence joins TRBV19 and TRBJ1-3; D is uncertain. The CDR3 runs 15 residues. The germline CDR1 and CDR2 sequences are LNHDA and SQIVND (reference sequence). Trimming removed 6 bases from V and 6 bases from J, with 18 bases in between. CDR3 sequence (DNA): TGTGCCAGTAGCCGAAACGGGGAGCGGGCAAACACCATATATTTT. Amino acids: CASSRNGERANTIYF.

The V gene is TRBV6-6, the J gene TRBJ1-3, with D possibly being TRBD1 (5 bases). The CDR3 is 14 residues long. Germline assignment: CDR1 MNHNY and CDR2 SVGAGI (reference sequence). Deletions cut 3 bases from V and 4 bases from J, with 10 bases between. The DNA for the CDR3 is TGTGCCAGCAGTTATTTGGGACTGGGAAACACCATATATTTT. Its translation: CASSYLGLGNTIYF.

V and J are TRBV3-1 (or the pseudogene TRBV3-2) and TRBJ2-4; D is perhaps TRBD1 (6 bases). This CDR3 has 18 amino acids. CDR1 is LGHDT, CDR2 YNNKEL, per germline (reference sequence). V was pared by 0 bases and J by 0 bases, with 15 bases between. In DNA form, the CDR3 reads TGTGCCAGCAGCCAAGACTTTGTGAGGGGGATAGCCAAAAACATTCAGTACTTC. This gives the protein CASSQDFVRGIAKNIQYF.

This clone appeared once. This chain joins TRBV28 and TRBJ2-7; no firm D call. Trimming removed 6 bases at V and 0 bases at J, with 9 bases between. From germline, CDR1 is MDHEN and CDR2 SYDVKM. This CDR3 is built from 13 residues. The CDR3 protein is CASRFMSSYEQYF. DNA of the CDR3: TGTGCCAGCAGGTTCATGAGCTCCTACGAGCAGTACTTC.

The rearrangement links TRBV24-1 to TRBJ1-5; a possible D gene is TRBD1 (5 bases). The length of the CDR3 is 15 residues. Germline V gene sequence: CDR1 KGHDR, CDR2 SFDVKD. Trimming pared 0 bases from V and 3 bases from J, leaving 8 bases between. CDR3 protein: CATSDLLGDNQPQHF. The CDR3 DNA is TGTGCCACCAGTGATTTGTTAGGGGACAATCAGCCCCAGCATTTT.

The chain employs TRBV5-1 and TRBJ2-5; TRBD1 aligns across 10 bases. The CDR3 totals 13 residues. V shed 4 bases, J shed 7 bases, and the junction held 4 bases outside the gene matches. From germline, CDR1 is SGHRS and CDR2 YFSETQ. Written as DNA, the CDR3 is TGCGCCAGCAGCGAGGGACAGGGGTCGACCCAGTACTTC. Translating gives CASSEGQGSTQYF.

CDR3 DNA sequence: TGTGCCAGCAGCTTGGGCGTTGGGAACACTGAAGCTTTCTTT. Amino acids: CASSLGVGNTEAFF. The chain couples TRBV5-8 to TRBJ1-1, with D unresolved. V was trimmed by 0 bases and J by 1 base, leaving 7 bases between them. Germline V CDR1 and CDR2: SGHTS, YDEGEE. The CDR3 is made up of 14 amino acids.

The chain carries TRBV4-1 and TRBJ2-1, with TRBD2 matching 9 bases. V was clipped by 5 bases and J by 0 bases; unmatched bases: 5. Germline CDR1 and CDR2: MGHRA and YSYEKL. The CDR3 covers 16 residues. The CDR3 here is CASSSNSGGSYNEQFF. In DNA form, the CDR3 reads TGCGCCAGCAGCTCTAATAGCGGGGGCTCCTACAATGAGCAGTTCTTC.

V usage is TRBV20-1 and J usage is TRBJ2-7, with D maybe TRBD1 (6 bases). The CDR3 has 11 residues. Germline V gives CDR1 DFQATT, CDR2 SNEGSKA (reference sequence). V shed 3 bases and J shed 9 bases, with 12 bases lying between them. The CDR3 nucleotides are TGCAGTGCTAGTATCCAGGGGCCGCAGTACTTC. Protein: CSASIQGPQYF.

This clone was recorded once. The chain has TRBV2 and TRBJ1-3; 9 nucleotides match TRBD1. The germline V gene has CDR1 SNHLY and CDR2 FYNNEI. The CDR3 contains 16 residues. With V trimmed by 0 bases and J by 5 bases, 5 bases remained unmatched. This chain's CDR3 is CASSEAGTGRRNTIYF. The CDR3 DNA is TGTGCCAGCAGTGAAGCGGGGACAGGGAGAAGAAACACCATATATTTT.

This clone occurred once. The rearrangement uses TRBV30 and TRBJ1-2; a weak D match, TRBD1 (5 bases). The germline V and J ends were trimmed by 4 bases and 6 bases, with 12 bases remaining between them. This CDR3 has 12 amino acids. Germline-derived CDR1 and CDR2 are GTSNPN and SVGIG (reference sequence). The CDR3 DNA sequence: TGTGCCTGGAATAAGGGGCGTAATGGCTACACCTTC. This encodes CAWNKGRNGYTF.

The J gene is TRBJ2-7, the V gene TRBV7-6; TRBD1 agrees at 9 bases. This CDR3 has 17 amino acids. The germline V gene encodes CDR1 SGHVS and CDR2 FNYEAQ. V trimming: 3 bases; J trimming: 7 bases; junction bases outside the gene matches: 16. CDR3 nucleotides: TGTGCCAGCAGCTTTAGGCCCCCGGGACAGGGTCTCTGGGAGCAGTACTTC. Translated: CASSFRPPGQGLWEQYF.

The chain combines TRBV6-5 with TRBJ1-1, with a tentative D call TRBD1 (6 bases). Germline V lookup: CDR1 MNHEY, CDR2 SVGAGI. The CDR3 consists of 14 residues. Trimming cost V 3 bases and J 1 base, with 9 bases left between them. DNA of the CDR3: TGTGCCAGCAGTTATCAGGGGCAGAACACTGAAGCTTTCTTT. Amino acids: CASSYQGQNTEAFF.

This clone was seen a handful of times. The chain uses TRBV18 and TRBJ2-7; a possible D gene is TRBD1 (6 bases). The CDR3 runs 16 residues. Looked up from germline, CDR1 is KGHSH and CDR2 is LQKENI. Trimming pared 4 bases from V and 3 bases from J, leaving 19 bases between. The CDR3 nucleotides are TGTGCCAGCTCACTTGCTCCCGCAGACAGGATCTACGAGCAGTACTTC. Amino acids: CASSLAPADRIYEQYF.

V gene TRBV30 combines with J gene TRBJ1-1, with 8 positions matching TRBD1. The CDR3 is 16 residues long. Trimming cost V 5 bases and J 4 bases; bases outside gene matches: 15. The germline V gene encodes CDR1 GTSNPN and CDR2 SVGIG (reference sequence). CDR3 region: CAWATPRTGRSTEAFF. The CDR3 DNA reads TGTGCCTGGGCGACTCCACGGACAGGGAGAAGCACTGAAGCTTTCTTT.

In its sample, this clone was seen a few times. This chain uses TRBV30 with TRBJ1-2; no clear D gene. This CDR3 contains 14 residues. The ends were cut back, 0 bases at V and 6 bases at J, with 14 bases in the middle. Germline V gene lookup returns CDR1 GTSNPN and CDR2 SVGIG (reference sequence). The CDR3: CAWSVLGGSDGYTF. In DNA, the CDR3 is TGTGCCTGGAGTGTACTGGGAGGTTCTGATGGCTACACCTTC.

The chain couples TRBV9 to TRBJ2-7; D is undetermined. V lost 4 bases to trimming and J lost 5 bases, with 10 bases between them. Germline V lookup: CDR1 SGDLS, CDR2 YYNGEE. The CDR3 contains 12 residues. The CDR3 coding sequence is TGTGCCAGCAGCTCCAGACTTGACGAGCAGTACTTC. The encoded protein is CASSSRLDEQYF.

The rearrangement joins TRBV27 to TRBJ2-1; D may be TRBD2 (6 bases). CDR1 MNHEY and CDR2 SMNVEV come from the germline V gene (reference sequence). V lost 6 bases to trimming and J lost 6 bases, with 12 bases between them. The CDR3 loop spans 13 amino acids. CDR3 coding DNA: TGTGCCAGCAGACGGGGGTCGGGCAATGAGCAGTTCTTC. Protein: CASRRGSGNEQFF.

The chain couples TRBV9 to TRBJ2-2, with 7 bases identical to TRBD2. This CDR3 has 18 amino acids. V was pared by 4 bases and J by 5 bases, with 17 bases of the junction left unmatched. Per the germline V gene, CDR1 is SGDLS and CDR2 is YYNGEE. CDR3 sequence (DNA): TGTGCCAGCAGCCATTCTGGAGCGGGGACCCGAAGAACCGGGGAGCTGTTTTTT. It codes for CASSHSGAGTRRTGELFF.

By its share, this clone is medium-sized. The chain links TRBV6-5 to TRBJ1-3; TRBD1 is a possible D gene (6 bases). V was shortened by 6 bases and J by 1 base, with 10 bases between the two germline ends. In germline, CDR1 is MNHEY, CDR2 SVGAGI. The CDR3 spans 14 residues. In DNA form, the CDR3 reads TGTGCCAGCAGGCAGGGGACGTCTGGAAACACCATATATTTT. Translation gives CASRQGTSGNTIYF.